This T cell receptor (beta chain) was identified during a study of T cells in localized non-small cell lung cancer. Germline loops: CDR1 MNHEY, CDR2 SVGAGI. J lost 3 bases, V lost 4 bases, and 5 bases had no gene match. The CDR3 contains 14 residues. Generated by immunoSEQ multiplex PCR, the TCRdb table keeps only in-frame clones and is missing some. The sample lists tens of thousands of clones, roughly 90% occurring once. The chain links TRBV6-5 to TRBJ1-2; 7 bases fit TRBD1. The sequence came from a female donor at least 60 years old with stage I squamous cell lung carcinoma. The sequences come from peripheral blood, collected before any cancer treatment. The CDR3 nucleotides read TGTGCCAGCAGTTTTTCCAGGGGGGACTATGGCTACACCTTC. Translated: CASSFSRGDYGYTF.